This entry lists 20 T cell receptor beta chains sequenced from one sample in a study of T cell clonality in common variable immunodeficiency (dated by TCRdb to 2015 to 2017). Receptor amplification or capture employed the immunoSEQ multiplex PCR assay. Drawn from immuneACCESS, this table holds only the in-frame rearrangements with V and J called that TCRdb kept. Clones are partly lost; checked studies trace under half to an unresolved V gene and leave the rest unexplained. Listed for this sample are roughly 51,000 clones, none observed only a single time. Jointly, the top ten make up under 6.5% of the sample. The sample was peripheral blood mononuclear cells. The receptors come from a person between 18 and 69 years old in good health.

This clone was counted ten times or more. The CDR3 extends 3 residues past the end of the read, so its final part is completed from the germline J gene. The chain is built from TRBV5-4 and TRBJ2-2; D possibly corresponds to TRBD1 (6 bases). With 0 bases removed from V and 7 bases from J, the gap between germline ends came to 7 bases. CDR3 length: 13 residues. In germline, CDR1 is SGHNT, CDR2 YYREEE (reference sequence). Here the CDR3 reads CASSLEQGGELFF. Incomplete CDR3 DNA: TGTGCCAGCAGCTTGGAACAGGGCGGGGAG.

This clone was seen ten or more times. Read sequence stops 3 residues before the CDR3 end, and the germline J gene provides the missing end. The chain recombines TRBV7-2 with TRBJ1-1; D is unresolved. Germline-derived CDR1 and CDR2 are SGHTA and FQGNSA. The length of the CDR3 is 14 residues. Trimming shortened V by 7 bases and J by 0 bases, and 12 bases separated the two germline ends. The sequenced CDR3 bases are TGTGCCAGCACCACGGGGAGCGTGAACACTGAA. Protein sequence: CASTTGSVNTE. In full, the CDR3 is CASTTGSVNTEAFF.

Ten or more counts support this clone. The read falls 3 residues short of the CDR3 end, and the missing part is taken from the germline J gene. V is TRBV12-3 or TRBV12-4 and J is TRBJ2-7, with 8 bases that match TRBD2. Unmatched junction bases numbered 5, after V lost 7 bases and J lost 3 bases. The CDR3 contains 13 residues. CDR3 loop: CASNVGGGYEQYF. CDR3 DNA, as far as it was read: TGTGCCAGCAACGTCGGGGGGGGCTACGAG.

This clone was found many times. The CDR3 goes on 3 residues after the read ends, and that part is filled in from the germline J gene. The chain uses TRBV2 and TRBJ2-2, with 9 bases aligning to TRBD1. J was trimmed by 2 bases and V by 6 bases; bases with no gene match: 10. This CDR3 has 17 residues. Germline loops: CDR1 SNHLY, CDR2 FYNNEI. The CDR3 DNA, read in part, is TGTGCCAGCAGATCGACCTGGACAGGGGCAAACACCGGGGAG. This gives the protein CASRSTWTGANTGE. The whole CDR3 reads CASRSTWTGANTGELFF.

This clone was counted many times. The observed sequence ends 3 residues before the CDR3 terminus, with the missing tail filled in from the germline J gene. The genes are TRBV6-2 or TRBV6-3 and TRBJ2-7; perhaps TRBD2 as D (6 bases). CDR1 and CDR2 from the germline V gene are MNHEY and SVGEGT. The CDR3 consists of 14 residues. V was clipped by 4 bases and J by 0 bases, with 10 bases between them. The CDR3 spells CASSSGLSSYEQYF. The CDR3 DNA, read in part, is TGTGCCAGCAGTTCGGGACTTAGCTCCTACGAG.

Many counts were recorded for this clone. The read comes to an end 3 residues before the CDR3 does, leaving the germline J gene to fill in the end. V and J are TRBV20-1 and TRBJ2-3, with TRBD2 identical over 8 bases. The trim removed 5 bases at V and 2 bases at J, leaving 15 bases unmatched. CDR3 length: 17 residues. From germline, CDR1 is DFQATT and CDR2 SNEGSKA (reference sequence). The CDR3 region is CSAGRSPAGAFTDTQYF. The part of the CDR3 DNA that was read is TGCAGTGCTGGTCGCTCCCCAGCGGGAGCCTTCACAGATACG.

Remarks on this clone: The read falls 3 residues short of the CDR3 end, and the missing part is taken from the germline J gene. V is TRBV11-2 and J is TRBJ2-7; 7 bases agree with TRBD1. This CDR3 spans 15 amino acids. The V segment lost 4 bases and the J segment 0 bases; nucleotides outside the gene matches: 6. Germline assignment: CDR1 SGHAT and CDR2 FQNNGV. The sequenced part of the CDR3 DNA is TGTGCCAGCAGCTACGAGACAGGGAGCTCCTACGAG. Translated, it gives CASSYETGSSYE. The entire CDR3 protein reads CASSYETGSSYEQYF.

This clone was observed at least ten times. The read terminates 3 residues before the CDR3 end, so the remaining end is supplied by the germline J gene. This rearrangement joins TRBV28 to TRBJ2-1; TRBD2 aligns across 14 bases. Germline V gene lookup returns CDR1 MDHEN and CDR2 SYDVKM. The CDR3 extends over 16 amino acids. The ends lost 5 bases at V and 4 bases at J; junction bases unmatched: 4. The CDR3: CASSPGTSGRYNEQFF. The sequenced CDR3 bases are TGTGCCAGCAGTCCCGGGACTAGCGGGAGATACAATGAG.

The table lists this clone with many counts. From the germline J gene comes the end of the CDR3, since the read stops 3 residues before it. J is TRBJ2-2 and V is TRBV30; no reliable D call. This CDR3 is built from 12 residues. The germline gives CDR1 GTSNPN, CDR2 SVGIG (reference sequence). Trimming took 0 bases from V and 9 from J, leaving 8 bases between them. The CDR3 here is CAWSVQFRELFF. The CDR3 bases that were read are TGTGCCTGGAGTGTACAGTTCAGGGAG. Supplemented by reference TRBV30 and TRBJ2-2, the full variable domain reads SQTIHQWPATLVQPVGSPLSLECTVEGTSNPNLYWYRQAAGRGLQLLFYSVGIGQISSEVPQNLSASRPQDRQFILSSKKLLLSDSGFYLCAWSVQFRELFFGEGSRLTVL.

This clone came up many times. The observed sequence ends 3 residues before the CDR3 terminus, with the missing tail filled in from the germline J gene. The chain joins TRBV7-9 to TRBJ2-1, with D maybe TRBD2 (5 bases). Trimming removed 6 bases at V and 8 bases at J, with 14 bases between. Germline CDR1 reads SEHNR; CDR2 reads FQNEAQ (reference sequence). CDR3 size: 13 residues. This chain's CDR3 is CASREDSSDEQFF. The sequenced CDR3 bases are TGTGCCAGCAGAGAGGACTCTTCCGATGAG.

At least ten counts were recorded for this clone. The read falls 3 residues short of the CDR3 end, and the missing part is taken from the germline J gene. The chain uses TRBV7-2 and TRBJ2-5; a possible D gene is TRBD1 (7 bases). Trimming left V 3 bases short and J 5 bases short, with 13 bases between. In germline, CDR1 is SGHTA, CDR2 FQGNSA. The CDR3 is 14 amino acids. This CDR3 reads CASSFQGGGETQYF. CDR3 DNA, as far as it was read: TGTGCCAGCAGCTTCCAGGGGGGTGGGGAGACC.

This clone was recorded at least ten times. Sequencing ends 3 residues short of the CDR3 end; the germline J gene provides the rest. The chain joins TRBV20-1 to TRBJ2-7; D is undetermined. V shed 4 bases and J shed 2 bases, with 9 bases lying between them. Per the germline V gene, CDR1 is DFQATT and CDR2 is SNEGSKA (reference sequence). This CDR3 has 12 residues. CDR3 sequence reads: CSAKGITYEQYF. The DNA read from the CDR3 is TGCAGTGCTAAGGGTATCACCTACGAG.

This clone appeared many times. The read terminates 3 residues ahead of where the CDR3 ends, so the germline J gene completes it. V usage is TRBV5-4 and J usage is TRBJ1-6, with 9 bases that match TRBD1. The CDR3 is 14 residues long. With 3 bases clipped from V and 8 bases from J, the junction kept 3 bases outside the gene matches. Germline loops: CDR1 SGHNT, CDR2 YYREEE (reference sequence). CDR3 DNA, as far as it was read: TGTGCCAGCAGCTCGGGACAGGGCCATTCACCC. Translation: CASSSGQGHSP. The full CDR3 reads CASSSGQGHSPLHF.

CDR3 DNA, as far as it was read: TGCGCCAGCAGCCAAAACCTCAGGGGTGAA. Residues: CASSQNLRGE. The complete CDR3 reads CASSQNLRGEAFF. J is TRBJ1-1 and V is TRBV5-1; D possibly corresponds to TRBD1 (6 bases). The read halts 3 residues ahead of the CDR3 end, with the missing end drawn from the germline J gene. The CDR3 is 13 residues long. Trimming took 4 bases from V and 7 from J, leaving 14 bases between them. Germline lookup yields CDR1 SGHRS and CDR2 YFSETQ.

This clone was recorded many times. The read halts 3 residues ahead of the CDR3 end, with the missing end drawn from the germline J gene. The rearrangement links TRBV7-2 to TRBJ2-1, with TRBD2 as a possible D gene (5 bases). Germline V gene data show CDR1 as SGHTA and CDR2 as FQGNSA. V was cut by 2 bases and J by 7 bases, with 12 bases left in between. The CDR3 covers 14 residues. The chain's CDR3 is CASSLLLAMNEQFF. The part of the CDR3 DNA that was read is TGTGCCAGCAGCTTACTCCTAGCAATGAATGAG. The full variable domain, in which reference TRBV7-2 and TRBJ2-1 provide the parts outside the CDR3, is GAGVSQSPSNKVTEKGKDVELRCDPISGHTALYWYRQSLGQGLEFLIYFQGNSAPDKSGLPSDRFSAERTGGSVSTLTIQRTQQEDSAVYLCASSLLLAMNEQFFGPGTRLTVL.

This clone was observed many times. The read terminates 3 residues before the CDR3 end, so the remaining end is supplied by the germline J gene. J is TRBJ2-1 and V is TRBV12-3 or TRBV12-4; D may be TRBD1 (6 bases). This CDR3 is built from 14 residues. Trimming took off 5 bases at V and 4 bases at J, with 12 bases between the two ends. This chain's CDR3 is CASSPRGTYNEQFF. The part of the CDR3 DNA that was read is TGTGCCAGCAGTCCAAGGGGGACATACAATGAG.

This clone was detected ten times or more. Read sequence stops 3 residues before the CDR3 end, and the germline J gene provides the missing end. The chain links TRBV5-1 to TRBJ2-1; TRBD2 aligns across 14 bases. Germline V gene sequence: CDR1 SGHRS, CDR2 YFSETQ. This CDR3 contains 15 residues. J gave up 6 bases and V 2 bases, and 1 base lay outside the gene matches. The DNA read from the CDR3 is TGCGCCAGCAGCTTTGGACTAGCGGGAGGCAATGAG. The encoded protein is CASSFGLAGGNE. The whole CDR3 region reads CASSFGLAGGNEQFF.

The table lists this clone with many counts. The CDR3 end is not reached by the read, which stops 3 residues before it; the germline J gene fills it in. The V gene is TRBV28, the J gene TRBJ1-1; the match to TRBD1 covers 7 bases. The CDR3 extends over 17 amino acids. Germline loops: CDR1 MDHEN, CDR2 SYDVKM. CDR3 loop: CASSRRPRDSRLGEAFF. The sequenced CDR3 bases are TGTGCCAGCAGTCGCCGACCTCGGGACAGTCGGCTCGGGGAA.

The sample holds many counts of this clone. The sequenced fragment ends 3 residues before the CDR3 boundary, so the rest is inferred from the germline J gene. The J gene is TRBJ2-5, the V gene TRBV30; TRBD2 aligns across 7 bases. Germline CDR1 reads GTSNPN; CDR2 reads SVGIG (reference sequence). This CDR3 is 15 amino acids long. V was pared by 0 bases and J by 4 bases, with 8 bases of the junction left unmatched. The covered CDR3 bases are TGTGCCTGGAGTGTTTACGGGGGGAGTAGAGAGACC. This gives the protein CAWSVYGGSRET. In full, the CDR3 is CAWSVYGGSRETQYF.

This clone was counted ten times or more. The read finishes 3 residues shy of the CDR3 end, and the germline J gene is used to complete it. This rearrangement joins TRBV29-1 to TRBJ2-7, with D possibly matching TRBD1 (6 bases). The CDR3 sequence is 16 residues long. Germline CDR1 SQVTM, CDR2 ANQGSEA. V lost 6 bases and J 2 bases, leaving 23 bases between the germline ends. This CDR3 is CSVTSPGTTTTYEQYF. The CDR3 DNA, read in part, is TGCAGCGTAACCTCCCCAGGGACAACCACCACCTACGAG.